This T cell receptor (beta chain) was sequenced during a study of blood T cell repertoires in COVID-19. At the level of the study: Some COVID-19 samples were acute and others convalescent; all came from the United States, Italy and Spain. From T cells, B-cell-depleted T cells, or PBMCs came the material, which was cDNA or gDNA.

Sequencing used immunoSEQ multiplex PCR; TCRdb keeps in-frame clones, though not all of them. The sample yields 270,000 or so clones, more than 80% seen once. Living in about two dozen US areas, the participants were between roughly 18 and 95 years of age. The table lists this clone with a count of one. This CDR3 is built from 16 residues. Germline values: CDR1 KGHSH, CDR2 LQKENI. V lost 3 bases to trimming and J lost 6 bases, with 21 bases between them. The chain joins TRBV18 to TRBJ2-7; tentatively, D is TRBD2 (5 bases). Sample: PBMCs or T cells enriched from blood (not recorded which). The TCR comes from a woman in her 30s with acute COVID-19. The CDR3: CASSPQDGVTFSEQYF. Here the CDR3 DNA reads TGTGCCAGCTCACCCCAGGACGGGGTTACCTTCTCCGAGCAGTACTTC.